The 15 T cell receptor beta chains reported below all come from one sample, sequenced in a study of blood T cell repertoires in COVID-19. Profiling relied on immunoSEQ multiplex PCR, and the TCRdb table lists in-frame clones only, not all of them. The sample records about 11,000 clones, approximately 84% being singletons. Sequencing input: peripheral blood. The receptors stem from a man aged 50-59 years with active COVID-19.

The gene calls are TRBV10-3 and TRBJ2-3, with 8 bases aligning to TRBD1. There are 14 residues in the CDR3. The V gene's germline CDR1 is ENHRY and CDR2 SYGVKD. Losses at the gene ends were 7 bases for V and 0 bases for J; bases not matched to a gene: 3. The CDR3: CAIKGQGSTDTQYF. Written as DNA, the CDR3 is TGTGCCATCAAAGGACAGGGTAGCACAGATACGCAGTATTTT.

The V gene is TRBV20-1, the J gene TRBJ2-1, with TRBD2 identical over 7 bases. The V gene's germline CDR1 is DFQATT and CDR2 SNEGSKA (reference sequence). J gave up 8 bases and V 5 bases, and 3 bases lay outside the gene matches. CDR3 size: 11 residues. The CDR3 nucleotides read TGCAGTGCTCCCGCGGGGGATGAGCAGTTCTTC. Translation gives CSAPAGDEQFF.

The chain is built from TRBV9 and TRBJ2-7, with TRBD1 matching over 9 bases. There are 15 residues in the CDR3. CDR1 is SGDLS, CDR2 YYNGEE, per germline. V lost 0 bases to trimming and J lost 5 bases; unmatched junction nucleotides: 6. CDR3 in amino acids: CASSVEGTGIHEQYF. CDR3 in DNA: TGTGCCAGCAGCGTAGAGGGGACAGGGATACACGAGCAGTACTTC.

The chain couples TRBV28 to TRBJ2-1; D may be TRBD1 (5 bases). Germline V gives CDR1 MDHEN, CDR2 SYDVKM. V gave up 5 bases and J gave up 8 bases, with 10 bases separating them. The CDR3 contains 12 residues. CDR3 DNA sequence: TGTGCCAGCAGTCGTACAGGCTATGAGCAGTTCTTC. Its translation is CASSRTGYEQFF.

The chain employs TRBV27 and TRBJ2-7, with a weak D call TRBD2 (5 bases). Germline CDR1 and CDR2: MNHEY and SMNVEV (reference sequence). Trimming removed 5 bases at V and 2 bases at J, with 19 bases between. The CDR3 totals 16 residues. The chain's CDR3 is CASSPTAGDIPYEQYF. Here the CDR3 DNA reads TGTGCCAGCAGTCCCACGGCCGGGGATATCCCCTACGAGCAGTACTTC.

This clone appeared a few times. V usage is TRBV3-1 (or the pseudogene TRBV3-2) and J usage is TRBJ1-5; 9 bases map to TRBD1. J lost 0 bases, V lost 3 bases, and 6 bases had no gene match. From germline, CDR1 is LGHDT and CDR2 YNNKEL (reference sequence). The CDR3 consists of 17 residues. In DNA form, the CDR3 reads TGTGCCAGCAGCCAGGCCACAGGGGGCTTTAGCAATCAGCCCCAGCATTTT. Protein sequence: CASSQATGGFSNQPQHF.

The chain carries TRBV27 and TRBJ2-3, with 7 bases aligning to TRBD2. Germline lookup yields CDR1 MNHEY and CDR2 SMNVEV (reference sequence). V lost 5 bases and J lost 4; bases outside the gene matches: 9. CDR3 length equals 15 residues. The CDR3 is CASSSGTIQADTQYF. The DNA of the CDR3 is TGTGCCAGCAGTAGCGGGACCATCCAGGCAGATACGCAGTATTTT.

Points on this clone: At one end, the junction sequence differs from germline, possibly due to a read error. The CDR3 here is CASSPGQEEVF. As DNA, the CDR3 is TGTGCCAGCAGCCCCGGACAGGAAGAAGTCTTC. The rearrangement uses TRBV7-8 and TRBJ2-1; TRBD1 matches at 7 bases. The CDR3 length is 11 residues. Germline V CDR1 and CDR2: SGHVS, FQNEAQ.

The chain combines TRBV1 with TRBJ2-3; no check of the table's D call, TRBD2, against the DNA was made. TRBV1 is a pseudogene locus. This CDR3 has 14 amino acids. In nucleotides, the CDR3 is TGCACCAGCAGCCAAGAGCGGCCTACAGATACGCAGTATTTT. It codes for CTSSQERPTDTQYF.

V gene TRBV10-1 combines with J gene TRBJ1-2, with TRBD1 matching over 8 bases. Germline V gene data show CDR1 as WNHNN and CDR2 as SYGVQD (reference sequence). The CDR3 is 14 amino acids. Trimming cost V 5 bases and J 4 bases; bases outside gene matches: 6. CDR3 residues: CASSPTGDGYGYTF. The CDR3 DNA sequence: TGCGCCAGCAGTCCGACAGGGGATGGCTATGGCTACACCTTC.

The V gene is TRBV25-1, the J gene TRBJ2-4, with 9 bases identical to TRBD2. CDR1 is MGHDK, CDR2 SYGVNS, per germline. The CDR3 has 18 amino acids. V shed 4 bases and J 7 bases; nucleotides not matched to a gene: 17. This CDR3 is CASSAGGGDTQGSNIQYF. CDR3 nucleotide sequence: TGTGCCAGCAGTGCGGGCGGGGGGGATACCCAGGGGTCGAACATTCAGTACTTC.

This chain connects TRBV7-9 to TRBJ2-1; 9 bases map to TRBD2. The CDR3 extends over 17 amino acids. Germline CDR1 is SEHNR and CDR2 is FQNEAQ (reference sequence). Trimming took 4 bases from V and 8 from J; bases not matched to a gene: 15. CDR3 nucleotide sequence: TGTGCCAGCAGCTCTGCAACCCTAGCGGGGCCTAGCGATGAGCAGTTCTTC. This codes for CASSSATLAGPSDEQFF.

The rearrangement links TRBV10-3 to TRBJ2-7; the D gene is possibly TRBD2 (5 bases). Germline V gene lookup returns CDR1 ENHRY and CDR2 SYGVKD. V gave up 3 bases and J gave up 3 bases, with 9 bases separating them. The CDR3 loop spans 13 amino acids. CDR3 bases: TGTGCCATCAGTGACGTCGGGAACTACGAGCAGTACTTC. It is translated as CAISDVGNYEQYF.

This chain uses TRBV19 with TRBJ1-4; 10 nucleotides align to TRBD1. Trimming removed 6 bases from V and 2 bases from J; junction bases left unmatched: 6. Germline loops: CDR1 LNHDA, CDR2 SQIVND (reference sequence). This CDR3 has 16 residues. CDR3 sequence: CASSARQGATNEKLFF. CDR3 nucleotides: TGTGCCAGTAGCGCCAGACAGGGGGCGACTAATGAAAAACTGTTTTTT.

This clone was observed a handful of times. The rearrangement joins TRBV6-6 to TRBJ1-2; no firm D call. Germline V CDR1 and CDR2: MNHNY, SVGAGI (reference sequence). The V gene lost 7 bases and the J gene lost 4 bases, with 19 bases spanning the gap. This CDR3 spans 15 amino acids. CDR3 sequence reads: CASTSSGSLFYGYTF. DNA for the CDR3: TGTGCCAGCACCTCCTCAGGCTCACTCTTCTATGGCTACACCTTC.